Described below is a single TCR beta chain sequence and its context. Its antigen is still unknown. The data were taken from a study of cytomegalovirus exposure and HLA in healthy donors. Study results and caveats: Among the most significant clusters, several appeared linked to common viral pathogens in a later analysis. High specificity and sensitivity for cytomegalovirus status were reported for the classifier. The authors judged a highly shared variant cluster likely a sequencing artifact.

Amplification used 60 Vbeta primers and 13 Jbeta primers. Produced via immunoSEQ multiplex PCR; TCRdb's table is partial and in-frame only. The table includes 250,000 or so clones, over 90% detected once. The germline V gene has CDR1 LNHDA and CDR2 SQIVND (reference sequence). The CDR3 totals 15 residues. Trimming left V 4 bases short and J 2 bases short, with 14 bases between. The clonotype was recovered from a girl aged 2-10 years in good health and CMV-seronegative. The J gene is TRBJ1-2, the V gene TRBV19; TRBD1 might be the D (6 bases). Specimen: PBMCs. Here the CDR3 DNA reads TGTGCCAGTAGTAAATTCCAGGGGACCAACTATGGCTACACCTTC. Amino acid sequence: CASSKFQGTNYGYTF. The full variable domain, its missing parts supplied by reference TRBV19 and TRBJ1-2, is DGGITQSPKYLFRKEGQNVTLSCEQNLNHDAMYWYRQDPGQGLRLIYYSQIVNDFQKGDIAEGYSVSREKKESFPLTVTSAQKNPTAFYLCASSKFQGTNYGYTFGSGTRLTVV.